The rows below give T cell receptor beta chains drawn from one sample of a study of blood T cell repertoires in COVID-19. Profiled with immunoSEQ multiplex PCR; TCRdb holds only in-frame clones, not every one. The sample lists under 85,000 clones; 70% to 90% were seen once. The sequenced sample consisted of peripheral blood. The receptors come from a man between 40 and 49 years old with COVID-19, enrolled during active disease. The CDR3 runs from the conserved cysteine through the conserved F or W. A D gene is named only where the DNA matches it firmly.

D | J | V | CDR3 | DNA
- | TRBJ2-3 | TRBV5-4 | CASSLSGSTDTQYF | TGTGCCAGCAGCCTCTCCGGGAGCACAGATACGCAGTATTTT
TRBD2 | TRBJ2-1 | TRBV27 | CASSLWGGSSYNEQFF | TGTGCCAGCAGTTTATGGGGGGGGAGCTCCTACAATGAGCAGTTCTTC
- | TRBJ2-7 | TRBV5-4 | CASSLDKRYEQYF | TGTGCCAGCAGCTTGGACAAGAGGTACGAGCAGTACTTC
TRBD2 | TRBJ2-5 | TRBV7-9 | CASSARLAVQETQYF | TGTGCCAGCAGCGCCAGACTAGCGGTACAAGAGACCCAGTACTTC
- | TRBJ2-1 | TRBV10-1 | CASSEGSAGNEQFF | TGCGCCAGCAGTGAGGGTAGTGCGGGCAATGAGCAGTTCTTC
- | TRBJ2-5 | TRBV6-1 | CASSEGAAQETQYF | TGTGCCAGCAGTGAAGGGGCTGCTCAAGAGACCCAGTACTTC
- | TRBJ1-1 | TRBV6-5 | CASSYGLLNTEAFF | TGTGCCAGCAGTTACGGACTCTTGAACACTGAAGCTTTCTTT
TRBD2 | TRBJ2-3 | TRBV28 | CASSLFAGGSTDTQYF | TGTGCCAGCAGTTTATTTGCGGGGGGGAGCACAGATACGCAGTATTTT
- | TRBJ1-2 | TRBV7-2 | CASSPRTLGGGYTF | TGTGCCAGCAGCCCCAGGACACTGGGGGGGGGCTACACCTTC
- | TRBJ2-5 | TRBV27 | CASNRPGQETQYF | TGTGCCAGCAATCGCCCGGGTCAAGAGACCCAGTACTTC
TRBD1 | TRBJ2-7 | TRBV6-5 | CASSIRTGGYEQYF | TGTGCCAGCAGTATCCGGACAGGGGGGTACGAGCAGTACTTC
- | TRBJ1-2 | TRBV5-5 | CASSLQAGYGYTF | TGTGCCAGCAGCTTGCAGGCCGGCTATGGCTACACCTTC
- | TRBJ1-3 | TRBV5-1 | CASSPQGGVTGNTIYF | TGCGCCAGCAGCCCACAGGGCGGTGTAACTGGAAACACCATATATTTT
TRBD1 | TRBJ2-2 | TRBV5-1 | CASSSQDRAGGELFF | TGCGCCAGCAGCTCCCAGGACAGGGCGGGCGGGGAGCTGTTTTTT